The rows below give T cell receptor beta chains drawn from one sample of a study of CD4 T cells in relation to SARS-CoV-2 and coronaviruses. These receptors are not linked to any known antigen. Data came from immunoSEQ multiplex PCR; TCRdb stores just in-frame clones and leaves some out. The table has 15,000 to 25,000 clones, 70% to 75% seen once; the top ten hold about 20%. The specimen was CD4+ T cells from PBMCs, cultured in vitro. The source of these receptors is a human donor in good health. The CDR3 runs from the conserved cysteine through the conserved F or W. D genes are given only for firm matches. Some rows mark clone size as missing; the rest say once, few, many or name a class of expanded clone.

size: .
D: TRBD1
J: TRBJ1-4
V: TRBV18
DNA: TGTGCCAGCTCGACTTACAGGGGGCGGGATGAAAAACTGTTTTTT
CDR3: CASSTYRGRDEKLFF

size: .
D: .
J: TRBJ2-7
V: TRBV6-5
DNA: TGTGCCAGCAGGAGAGGGTCCCTTTTCGAGCAGTACTTC
CDR3: CASRRGSLFEQYF

size: few
D: TRBD1
J: TRBJ1-3
V: TRBV5-1
DNA: TGCGCCAGCAGCATCGGACAGGGGATAAACACCATATATTTT
CDR3: CASSIGQGINTIYF

size: once
D: TRBD1
J: TRBJ2-1
V: TRBV7-9
DNA: TGTGCCAGCAGCTTATACCGCAGGGGGACAGGAGATGAGCAGTTCTTC
CDR3: CASSLYRRGTGDEQFF

size: .
D: TRBD1
J: TRBJ2-2
V: TRBV27
DNA: TGTGCCAGCAGTTTATGGACAGGGGGCGGGAACACCGGGGAGCTGTTTTTT
CDR3: CASSLWTGGGNTGELFF

size: few
D: .
J: TRBJ2-1
V: TRBV7-3
DNA: TGTGCCAGCAGCTTAGGGCCAGCGGGCCCATACAATGAGCAGTTCTTC
CDR3: CASSLGPAGPYNEQFF

size: .
D: .
J: TRBJ2-6
V: TRBV7-2
DNA: TGTGCCAGCAGCTTGAGGGGGGCTAGCTCTGGGGCCAACGTCCTGACTTTC
CDR3: CASSLRGASSGANVLTF

size: .
D: .
J: TRBJ1-6
V: TRBV11-3
DNA: TGTGCCAGCAGCTTATCAAATAATTCACCCCTCCACTTT
CDR3: CASSLSNNSPLHF

size: .
D: .
J: TRBJ2-3
V: TRBV19
DNA: TGTGCCAGTAGTATAGGGGCCCCCTCAGATACGCAGTATTTT
CDR3: CASSIGAPSDTQYF

size: .
D: .
J: TRBJ2-7
V: TRBV11-2
DNA: TGTGCCAGCAGCTTAGACCCGGTGCCCTACGAGCAGTACTTC
CDR3: CASSLDPVPYEQYF

size: .
D: TRBD1
J: TRBJ2-1
V: TRBV5-1
DNA: TGCGCCAGCAGCCCGACAGGGGATTCCTACAATGAGCAGTTCTTC
CDR3: CASSPTGDSYNEQFF

size: .
D: .
J: TRBJ1-1
V: TRBV7-8
DNA: TGTGCCAGCAGCTTAGGGCAGCCCTGGATGAACACTGAAGCTTTCTTT
CDR3: CASSLGQPWMNTEAFF

size: few
D: .
J: TRBJ1-6
V: TRBV5-1
DNA: TGCGCCAGCAGCCCCCGGGACGACAATTCACCCCTCCACTTT
CDR3: CASSPRDDNSPLHF

size: .
D: TRBD2
J: TRBJ2-3
V: TRBV7-8
DNA: TGTGCCAGCAGCTTAATACTAGCGGGAGATACGCAGTATTTT
CDR3: CASSLILAGDTQYF

size: .
D: TRBD1
J: TRBJ1-2
V: TRBV3-1/TRBV3-2
DNA: TGTGCCAGCAGCCGACAGGGACCCTATGGCTACACCTTC
CDR3: CASSRQGPYGYTF

size: .
D: .
J: TRBJ1-4
V: TRBV7-2
DNA: TGTGCCAGCAGCTTCGCCGGGGATGAAAAACTGTTTTTT
CDR3: CASSFAGDEKLFF

size: .
D: .
J: TRBJ2-2
V: TRBV2
DNA: TGTGCCAGCAGTGAAAACCCTGGGAACACCGGGGAGCTGTTTTTT
CDR3: CASSENPGNTGELFF

size: .
D: .
J: TRBJ1-5
V: TRBV19
DNA: TGTGCCAGTAGTACCCTGGCGCATCAGCCCCAGCATTTT
CDR3: CASSTLAHQPQHF

size: .
D: TRBD2
J: TRBJ2-3
V: TRBV18
DNA: TGTGCCAGCTCACTAACTAGCGGCACAGATACGCAGTATTTT
CDR3: CASSLTSGTDTQYF

size: once
D: TRBD2
J: TRBJ2-5
V: TRBV10-2
DNA: TGCGCCAGCAGTGAAAAGGCAGCCGGTCTAGCGGGGGGACCACAAGAGACCCAGTACTTC
CDR3: CASSEKAAGLAGGPQETQYF

size: .
D: .
J: TRBJ2-1
V: TRBV9
DNA: TGTGCCAGCAGCGTTAGGTGGGGGTCTGATGAGCAGTTCTTC
CDR3: CASSVRWGSDEQFF

size: .
D: .
J: TRBJ2-3
V: TRBV5-6
DNA: TGTGCCAGCAGCTCGCTAATGAGCGGACCAAGCACAGATACGCAGTATTTT
CDR3: CASSSLMSGPSTDTQYF

size: .
D: .
J: TRBJ1-5
V: TRBV10-1
DNA: TGCGCCAGCCCTCTTGGCAGACCAGGGGACTATAGCAATCAGCCCCAGCATTTT
CDR3: CASPLGRPGDYSNQPQHF

size: .
D: TRBD2
J: TRBJ2-1
V: TRBV18
DNA: TGTGCCAGCTCACCCGGGACTAGCGGGAGAAATGAGCAGTTCTTC
CDR3: CASSPGTSGRNEQFF

size: .
D: .
J: TRBJ2-3
V: TRBV4-2
DNA: TGTGCCAGCAGCCAAGAATCAAGGGGAGCTAGCACAGATACGCAGTATTTT
CDR3: CASSQESRGASTDTQYF

size: once
D: TRBD1
J: TRBJ1-4
V: TRBV6-5
DNA: TGTGCCAGCAGTTACCCACAGGGGATTCGGGAAAAACTGTTTTTT
CDR3: CASSYPQGIREKLFF

size: .
D: TRBD1
J: TRBJ2-7
V: TRBV5-1
DNA: TGCGCCAGCAGCTTGGGGGACAGGGCCTCCTACGAGCAGTACTTC
CDR3: CASSLGDRASYEQYF

size: once
D: TRBD1
J: TRBJ1-1
V: TRBV13
DNA: TGTGCCAGCAGCGGACGGAAAGGACAGGGCTTTAGCACTGAAGCTTTCTTT
CDR3: CASSGRKGQGFSTEAFF

size: hyperexpanded
D: TRBD2
J: TRBJ2-3
V: TRBV4-1
DNA: TGCGCCAGCAGCCAAGATCTCCCTGGGGGAGGGGCCGATACGCAGTATTTT
CDR3: CASSQDLPGGGADTQYF

size: .
D: .
J: TRBJ1-2
V: TRBV12-3/TRBV12-4
DNA: TGTGCCAGCAGTTCTGAGGTTTATGGCTACACCTTC
CDR3: CASSSEVYGYTF

size: few
D: TRBD1
J: TRBJ1-3
V: TRBV3-1/TRBV3-2
DNA: TGTGCCAGCAGCCTAAGGGGACAGATCTCTGGAAACACCATATATTTT
CDR3: CASSLRGQISGNTIYF

size: .
D: TRBD1
J: TRBJ2-3
V: TRBV10-3
DNA: TGTGCCACCGCATCAGGGGGCCTGAGCACAGATACGCAGTATTTT
CDR3: CATASGGLSTDTQYF

size: once
D: .
J: TRBJ2-5
V: TRBV6-2/TRBV6-3
DNA: TGTGCCAGCAGTATCGGACGTGCGCGGACCCAGTACTTC
CDR3: CASSIGRARTQYF

size: .
D: .
J: TRBJ2-7
V: TRBV11-2
DNA: TGTGCCAGCAGCTTAGGTAGCAACAGACCCTACGAGCAGTACTTC
CDR3: CASSLGSNRPYEQYF

size: .
D: .
J: TRBJ1-2
V: TRBV6-5
DNA: TGTGCCAGCAGTTACTCGGCTAACTATGGCTACACCTTC
CDR3: CASSYSANYGYTF

size: .
D: TRBD1
J: TRBJ1-4
V: TRBV7-2
DNA: TGTGCCAGCAGCTTAATCGGCAGGGGGGAGGAAAAACTGTTTTTT
CDR3: CASSLIGRGEEKLFF

size: .
D: TRBD1
J: TRBJ1-2
V: TRBV5-4
DNA: TGTGCCAGCAGCAGGGACAGCCCGATTCACACCTTC
CDR3: CASSRDSPIHTF

size: .
D: .
J: TRBJ1-4
V: TRBV5-1
DNA: TGCGCCAGCAGCCGTTTACAGGGAGTAGGGAATGAAAAACTGTTTTTT
CDR3: CASSRLQGVGNEKLFF

size: few
D: TRBD1
J: TRBJ1-6
V: TRBV18
DNA: TGTGCCAGCTCACCTAATGGACAGGGGGATTCACCCCTCCACTTT
CDR3: CASSPNGQGDSPLHF

size: .
D: .
J: TRBJ1-4
V: TRBV19
DNA: TGTGCCAGTAACCAGGGGAGGGCTAATGAAAAACTGTTTTTT
CDR3: CASNQGRANEKLFF

size: few
D: .
J: TRBJ2-3
V: TRBV13
DNA: TGTGCCAGCAGCTCACAGACAGACAGAAGGGATACGCAGTATTTT
CDR3: CASSSQTDRRDTQYF